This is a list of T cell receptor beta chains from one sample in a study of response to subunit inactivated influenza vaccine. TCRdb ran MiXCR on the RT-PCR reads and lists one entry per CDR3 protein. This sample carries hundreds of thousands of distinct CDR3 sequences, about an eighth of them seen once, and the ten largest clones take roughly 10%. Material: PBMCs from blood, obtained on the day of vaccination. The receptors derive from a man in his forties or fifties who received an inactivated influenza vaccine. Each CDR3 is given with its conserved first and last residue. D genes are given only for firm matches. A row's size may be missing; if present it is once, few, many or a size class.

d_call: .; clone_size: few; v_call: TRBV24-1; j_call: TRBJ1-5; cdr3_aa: CATSPGEVNQPQHF; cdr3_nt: TGTGCCACCAGTCCGGGGGAAGTCAATCAGCCCCAGCATTTT
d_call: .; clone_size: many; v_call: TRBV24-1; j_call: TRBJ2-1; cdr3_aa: CATSDLPREQFF; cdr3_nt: TGTGCCACCAGTGATTTGCCCAGGGAGCAGTTCTTC
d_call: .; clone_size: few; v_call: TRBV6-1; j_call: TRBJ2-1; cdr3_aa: CASSEGREPYNEQFF; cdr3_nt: TGTGCCAGCAGTGAAGGAAGGGAACCTTACAATGAGCAGTTCTTC
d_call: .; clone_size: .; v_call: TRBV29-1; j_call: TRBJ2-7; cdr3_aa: CSVRRGRYEQYF; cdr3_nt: TGCAGCGTTCGGAGGGGGCGGTACGAGCAGTACTTC
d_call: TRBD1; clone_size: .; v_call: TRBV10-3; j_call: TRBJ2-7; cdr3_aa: CAIGTAGHYEQYF; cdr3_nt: TGTGCCATCGGGACAGCAGGCCACTACGAGCAGTACTTC
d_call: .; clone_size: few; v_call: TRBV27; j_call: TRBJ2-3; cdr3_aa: CASSLKPTDTQYF; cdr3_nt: TGTGCCAGCAGTTTAAAACCCACAGATACGCAGTATTTT
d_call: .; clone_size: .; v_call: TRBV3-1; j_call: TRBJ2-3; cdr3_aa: CASSETRSADTQYF; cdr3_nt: TGTGCCAGCAGTGAGACACGGAGCGCAGATACGCAGTATTTT
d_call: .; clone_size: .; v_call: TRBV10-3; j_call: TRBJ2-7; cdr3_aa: CAISDSLSGSTEQYF; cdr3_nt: TGTGCCATCAGTGATAGTTTGTCTGGGTCTACCGAGCAGTACTTC
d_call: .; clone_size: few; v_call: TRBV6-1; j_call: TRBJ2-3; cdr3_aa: CASMRTATDTQYF; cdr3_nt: TGTGCCAGCATGAGAACAGCCACAGATACGCAGTATTTT
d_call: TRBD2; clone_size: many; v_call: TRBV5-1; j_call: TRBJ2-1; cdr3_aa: CASRGGTRVEQFF; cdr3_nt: TGCGCCAGCAGGGGGGGGACTAGAGTTGAGCAGTTCTTC
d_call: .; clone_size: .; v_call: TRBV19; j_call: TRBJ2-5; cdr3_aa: CASSIGREETQYF; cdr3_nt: TGTGCCAGTAGTATAGGACGCGAAGAGACCCAGTACTTC
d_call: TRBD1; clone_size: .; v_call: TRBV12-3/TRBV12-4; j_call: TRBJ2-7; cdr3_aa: CASRRTGIEQYF; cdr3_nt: TGTGCCAGCAGACGGACAGGGATCGAGCAGTACTTC
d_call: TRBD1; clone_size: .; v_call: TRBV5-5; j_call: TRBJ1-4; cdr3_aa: CASSTNRGLNEKLFF; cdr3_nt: TGTGCCAGCAGCACAAACAGGGGGCTTAATGAAAAACTGTTTTTT
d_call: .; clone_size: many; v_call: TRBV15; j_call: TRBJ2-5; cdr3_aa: CATSRDMAQETQYF; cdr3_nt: TGTGCCACCAGCAGAGATATGGCCCAAGAGACCCAGTACTTC
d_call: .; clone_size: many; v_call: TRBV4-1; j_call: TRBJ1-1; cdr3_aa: CASSQVGGRNTEAFF; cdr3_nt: TGCGCCAGCAGCCAAGTTGGGGGCCGTAACACTGAAGCTTTCTTT
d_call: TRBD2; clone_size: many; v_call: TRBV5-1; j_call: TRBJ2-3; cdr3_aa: CASSLGLAGLYTDTQYF; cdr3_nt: TGCGCCAGCAGCTTGGGACTAGCGGGGCTATACACAGATACGCAGTATTTT
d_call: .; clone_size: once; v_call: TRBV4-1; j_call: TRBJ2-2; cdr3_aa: CASTPTGRTGGLFF; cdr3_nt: TGCGCCAGCACGCCGACAGGGAGAACCGGGGGGCTGTTTTTT
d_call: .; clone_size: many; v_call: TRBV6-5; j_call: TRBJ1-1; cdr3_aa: CASSYSFSGAIPEAFF; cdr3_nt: TGTGCCAGCAGTTACTCGTTTTCAGGGGCGATCCCTGAAGCTTTCTTT
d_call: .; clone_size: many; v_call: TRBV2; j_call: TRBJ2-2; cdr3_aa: CASSSMGRRNTGELFF; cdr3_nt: TGTGCCAGCAGCTCCATGGGACGTAGGAACACCGGGGAGCTGTTTTTT
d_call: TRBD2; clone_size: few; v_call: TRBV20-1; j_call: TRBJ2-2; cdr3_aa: CSASQRGGLANTGELFF; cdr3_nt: TGCAGTGCTTCCCAACGGGGGGGACTAGCGAACACCGGGGAGCTGTTTTTT
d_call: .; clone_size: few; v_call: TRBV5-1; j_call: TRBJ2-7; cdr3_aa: CANRRGSDYEQYF; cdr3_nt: TGCGCCAACCGACGGGGCTCGGACTACGAGCAGTACTTC
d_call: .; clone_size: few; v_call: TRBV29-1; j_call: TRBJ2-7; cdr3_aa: CSVAPGTTPGEQYF; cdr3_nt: TGCAGCGTGGCTCCCGGGACCACCCCAGGAGAGCAGTACTTC
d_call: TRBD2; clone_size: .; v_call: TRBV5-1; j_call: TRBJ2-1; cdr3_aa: CASRNSGTSGMDEQFF; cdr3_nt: TGCGCCAGCAGGAACTCCGGGACTAGCGGGATGGATGAGCAGTTCTTC
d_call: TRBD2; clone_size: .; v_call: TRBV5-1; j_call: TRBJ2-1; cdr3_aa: CASSIAGGPGEQFF; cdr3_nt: TGCGCCAGCAGCATTGCGGGGGGGCCGGGTGAGCAGTTCTTC
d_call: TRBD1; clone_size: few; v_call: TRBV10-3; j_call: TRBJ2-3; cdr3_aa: CAIRKQGTGTDTQYF; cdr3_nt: TGTGCCATCAGGAAACAGGGGACGGGGACAGATACGCAGTATTTT
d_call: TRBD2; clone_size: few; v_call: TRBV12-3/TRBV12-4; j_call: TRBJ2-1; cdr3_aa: CASSGSGRGGEQFF; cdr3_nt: TGTGCCAGCAGTGGGAGCGGGAGGGGCGGTGAGCAGTTCTTC
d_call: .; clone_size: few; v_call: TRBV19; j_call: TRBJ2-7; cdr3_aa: CASRPSDSLSYEQYF; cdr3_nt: TGTGCCAGTAGACCCTCGGACAGTCTCTCCTACGAGCAGTACTTC